The 24 T cell receptor beta chains given below trace back to one sample, sequenced in a study of CD8 T cells in ankylosing spondylitis (dated by TCRdb to 2016 to 2017). Study-wide conclusions, independent of this receptor: Blood from ankylosing spondylitis patients appeared to be characterized by a TCR beta motif composed of under 10 highly homologous amino acid variants.

Their specific antigens are unknown. The receptor library was made with 5' RACE. Sequencing instrument: Illumina HiSeq 2500. TCRdb reprocessed the public reads (quality trimming at Q25 with fastp, clone calling with MiXCR) and kept in-frame beta chains. Each entry merges the rows of one CDR3 protein and shows their most common DNA and genes. Present in this sample are around 890,000 distinct CDR3 sequences, around 11% of which were seen just once. The ten largest clones take up 0.51% of the sample. Sequenced: blood, either unsorted or a sorted T cell fraction (not recorded which). The receptors here all came from a male donor with ankylosing spondylitis.

This clonotype was observed a handful of times. J is TRBJ1-1 and V is TRBV3-1; D is perhaps TRBD1 (5 bases). Trimming took off 1 base at V and 5 bases at J, with 11 bases between the two ends. The length of the CDR3 is 14 residues. Germline-derived CDR1 and CDR2 are LGHDT and YNNKEL (reference sequence). In DNA form, the CDR3 reads TGTGCCAGCAGCCAAGCCCCAGGGAGTACTGAAGCTTTCTTT. This gives the protein CASSQAPGSTEAFF. Drawing the rest from reference TRBV3-1 and TRBJ1-1, the complete variable domain is DTAVSQTPKYLVTQMGNDKSIKCEQNLGHDTMYWYKQDSKKFLKIMFSYNNKELIINETVPNRFSPKSPDKAHLNLHINSLELGDSAVYFCASSQAPGSTEAFFGQGTRLTVV.

The sample holds a few counts of this clonotype. This chain joins TRBV5-1 and TRBJ2-1; 8 bases agree with TRBD1. Trimming took 2 bases from V and 7 from J; bases not matched to a gene: 8. The CDR3 sequence is 15 residues long. Germline V gives CDR1 SGHRS, CDR2 YFSETQ. CDR3 bases: TGCGCCAGCAGCTTTAATACAGGGGGGCTAAATGAGCAGTTCTTC. Translation: CASSFNTGGLNEQFF.

In this sample, this clonotype turned up a few times. The V and J genes are TRBV7-2 and TRBJ1-4, with 7 nucleotides matching TRBD1. V shed 6 bases, J shed 8 bases, and the junction held 12 bases outside the gene matches. This CDR3 contains 15 residues. Germline V gene data show CDR1 as SGHTA and CDR2 as FQGNSA. The CDR3 DNA sequence: TGTGCCAGCAGTTACGACAGGGTTTCCAGCGAAAAACTGTTTTTT. Its translation is CASSYDRVSSEKLFF.

This clonotype was observed a handful of times. The rearrangement uses TRBV20-1 and TRBJ1-4; D is possibly TRBD1 (6 bases). CDR3 length equals 13 residues. The ends were cut back, 4 bases at V and 7 bases at J, with 13 bases in the middle. The germline V gene has CDR1 DFQATT and CDR2 SNEGSKA (reference sequence). The CDR3 bases are TGCAGTGCTAAAACAGGGTTGGGTGAAAAACTGTTTTTT. Translation: CSAKTGLGEKLFF.

This clonotype has just a few counts. The rearrangement links TRBV18 to TRBJ2-1, with 8 bases fitting TRBD1. This CDR3 is 14 amino acids long. Germline V gene lookup returns CDR1 KGHSH and CDR2 LQKENI. The trim removed 1 base at V and 5 bases at J, leaving 1 base unmatched. CDR3 region: CASSPRTGNNEQFF. The CDR3 DNA follows: TGTGCCAGCTCACCACGGACAGGGAACAATGAGCAGTTCTTC.

This clonotype showed up just a few times. The chain joins TRBV7-2 to TRBJ1-5; tentative D call: TRBD1 (5 bases). This CDR3 contains 15 residues. CDR1 SGHTA and CDR2 FQGNSA come from the germline V gene. Trimming left V 4 bases short and J 6 bases short, with 16 bases between. CDR3 sequence reads: CASSYRSGLSQPQHF. Here the CDR3 DNA reads TGTGCCAGCAGCTACCGATCGGGACTGAGTCAGCCCCAGCATTTT. The full variable domain, completed using reference TRBV7-2 and TRBJ1-5, is GAGVSQSPSNKVTEKGKDVELRCDPISGHTALYWYRQSLGQGLEFLIYFQGNSAPDKSGLPSDRFSAERTGGSVSTLTIQRTQQEDSAVYLCASSYRSGLSQPQHFGDGTRLSIL.

The V gene is TRBV20-1, the J gene TRBJ2-3; 8 bases agree with TRBD2. V was pared by 5 bases and J by 0 bases, with 4 bases of the junction left unmatched. The CDR3 has 14 residues. Germline lookup yields CDR1 DFQATT and CDR2 SNEGSKA (reference sequence). The CDR3 DNA is TGCAGTGCTCAAACTAGCGGAAGCACAGATACGCAGTATTTT. This translates into CSAQTSGSTDTQYF.

The gene calls are TRBV12-3 or TRBV12-4 and TRBJ1-5; 7 bases fit TRBD1. The length of the CDR3 is 14 residues. Trimming at V came to 3 bases and at J to 5 bases, leaving 4 bases not matched to a gene. The CDR3, as DNA: TGTGCCAGCAGTTTGTTCCAGGGGGATCAGCCCCAGCATTTT. Residues: CASSLFQGDQPQHF.

This clonotype was picked up a small number of times. V is TRBV5-1 and J is TRBJ1-4; the match to TRBD1 covers 12 bases. The CDR3 sequence is 16 residues long. With V trimmed by 3 bases and J by 8 bases, 8 bases remained unmatched. Germline V gene lookup returns CDR1 SGHRS and CDR2 YFSETQ. The CDR3 DNA follows: TGCGCCAGCAGCTGGAACCGGGACAGGGGGCCCGAAAAACTGTTTTTT. Its protein is CASSWNRDRGPEKLFF.

The genes are TRBV3-1 and TRBJ1-5; D is possibly TRBD1 (5 bases). The germline V gene encodes CDR1 LGHDT and CDR2 YNNKEL (reference sequence). V gave up 0 bases and J gave up 3 bases, with 6 bases separating them. This CDR3 is built from 14 residues. CDR3 sequence (DNA): TGTGCCAGCAGCCAAGACAGGGACAATCAGCCCCAGCATTTT. Its translation: CASSQDRDNQPQHF.

The rearrangement joins TRBV5-1 to TRBJ2-5; tentative D call: TRBD1 (6 bases). The CDR3 is 14 residues long. Germline loops: CDR1 SGHRS, CDR2 YFSETQ. V lost 0 bases and J 1 base, leaving 7 bases between the germline ends. CDR3 sequence reads: CASSLGDTQETQYF. CDR3 nucleotide sequence: TGCGCCAGCAGCTTGGGGGACACCCAAGAGACCCAGTACTTC. Complete variable domain (other parts from reference TRBV5-1 and TRBJ2-5): KAGVTQTPRYLIKTRGQQVTLSCSPISGHRSVSWYQQTPGQGLQFLFEYFSETQRNKGNFPGRFSGRQFSNSRSEMNVSTLELGDSALYLCASSLGDTQETQYFGPGTRLLVL.

This clonotype was counted at least ten times. The J gene is TRBJ2-7, the V gene TRBV27; TRBD2 matches 7 bases. The CDR3 sequence is 16 residues long. J lost 2 bases, V lost 0 bases, and 7 bases had no gene match. Germline CDR1 reads MNHEY; CDR2 reads SMNVEV (reference sequence). The CDR3 DNA is TGTGCCAGCAGTTTATCTGGGGGAGGGGCCACCTACGAGCAGTACTTC. It yields the protein CASSLSGGGATYEQYF.

The genes are TRBV4-1 and TRBJ2-5; TRBD2 agrees at 10 bases. Germline loops: CDR1 MGHRA, CDR2 YSYEKL. The V segment lost 3 bases and the J segment 4 bases; nucleotides outside the gene matches: 5. The CDR3 loop spans 15 amino acids. CDR3 protein: CASSQLLAGGETQYF. The CDR3 bases are TGCGCCAGCAGCCAGTTGTTAGCGGGAGGAGAGACCCAGTACTTC.

This clonotype was found many times. The rearrangement uses TRBV29-1 and TRBJ2-3, with no clear D. The CDR3 has 13 residues. Per the germline V gene, CDR1 is SQVTM and CDR2 is ANQGSEA. The V end was cut by 2 bases, the J end by 6 bases, with 12 bases between. The CDR3 loop reads CSVEPGPADTQYF. The CDR3 bases are TGCAGCGTTGAACCAGGTCCGGCGGATACGCAGTATTTT.

The V gene is TRBV6-1, the J gene TRBJ2-1, with TRBD2 matching over 8 bases. Germline CDR1 is MNHNS and CDR2 is SASEGT. Losses at the gene ends were 0 bases for V and 5 bases for J; bases not matched to a gene: 6. This CDR3 region has 16 residues. The CDR3 DNA reads as TGTGCCAGCAGTGAAGCTCGGGGGGGTCAGCACAATGAGCAGTTCTTC. It is translated as CASSEARGGQHNEQFF.

J is TRBJ2-3 and V is TRBV7-2; 7 bases are a match to TRBD1. V gave up 5 bases and J gave up 2 bases; unmatched junction bases: 7. The CDR3 is 15 residues long. Germline V gene data show CDR1 as SGHTA and CDR2 as FQGNSA. The CDR3 DNA reads TGTGCCAGCAGCCCGGGACAGATATTCACAGATACGCAGTATTTT. Translating gives CASSPGQIFTDTQYF. Full variable domain (outside the CDR3, taken from reference TRBV7-2 and TRBJ2-3): GAGVSQSPSNKVTEKGKDVELRCDPISGHTALYWYRQSLGQGLEFLIYFQGNSAPDKSGLPSDRFSAERTGGSVSTLTIQRTQQEDSAVYLCASSPGQIFTDTQYFGPGTRLTVL.

This clonotype came up a few times. The chain joins TRBV20-1 to TRBJ2-5; D perhaps matches TRBD2 (6 bases). V was cut by 2 bases and J by 6 bases, with 22 bases left in between. The length of the CDR3 is 16 residues. Germline loops: CDR1 DFQATT, CDR2 SNEGSKA (reference sequence). CDR3 DNA sequence: TGCAGTGCTAGACCCGACCGGGAGCTGGGGCGGCAGACCCAGTACTTC. Translated: CSARPDRELGRQTQYF.

The rearrangement joins TRBV29-1 to TRBJ1-5; the D gene is possibly TRBD1 (5 bases). The CDR3 consists of 13 residues. Deletions cut 7 bases from V and 5 bases from J, with 15 bases between. Germline lookup yields CDR1 SQVTM and CDR2 ANQGSEA. Here the CDR3 DNA reads TGCAGCGCCCGGCACAGGTTCGATCAGCCCCAGCATTTT. Translating it yields CSARHRFDQPQHF.

This clonotype was recorded a few times. The chain combines TRBV12-3 or TRBV12-4 with TRBJ1-1; possibly TRBD1 for D (5 bases). V was cut by 4 bases and J by 4 bases, with 16 bases left in between. The CDR3 contains 15 residues. CDR3 amino acids: CASSSAGTGGTEAFF. For the CDR3, the DNA is TGTGCCAGCAGTTCGGCTGGGACCGGGGGCACTGAAGCTTTCTTT.

This clonotype has a count of ten or more. The V gene is TRBV7-9, the J gene TRBJ2-1; D might be TRBD1 (6 bases). Germline V gene data show CDR1 as SEHNR and CDR2 as FQNEAQ (reference sequence). The CDR3 is 12 residues long. V gave up 5 bases and J gave up 14 bases, with 16 bases separating them. The CDR3 spells CASSPRTEEKFF. CDR3 nucleotide sequence: TGTGCCAGCAGCCCCCGGACAGAGGAGAAGTTCTTC.

This clonotype was seen many times. The chain employs TRBV29-1 and TRBJ1-5, with 8 bases identical to TRBD1. Germline assignment: CDR1 SQVTM and CDR2 ANQGSEA. J was trimmed by 6 bases and V by 7 bases; bases with no gene match: 8. This CDR3 has 13 amino acids. CDR3 nucleotide sequence: TGCAGCGCCCGGGGACAGGAAGGTCAGCCCCAGCATTTT. It codes for CSARGQEGQPQHF.

The rearrangement joins TRBV12-3 or TRBV12-4 to TRBJ1-1, with D perhaps matching TRBD1 (6 bases). This CDR3 is built from 12 residues. V lost 7 bases and J lost 6, with 12 bases in between. In DNA, the CDR3 is TGTGCCAGCAACGAAAGGGGGGCTGAAGCTTTCTTT. Translation gives CASNERGAEAFF.

Concerning this clonotype: This may arise from a read error, as a much more abundant clone is one base away. This chain uses TRBV12-3 or TRBV12-4 with TRBJ1-5, with D perhaps TRBD1 (6 bases). Trimming took off 5 bases at V and 5 bases at J, with 7 bases between the two ends. The CDR3 spans 12 residues. The CDR3: CASSNRDQPQHF. The CDR3 DNA is TGTGCCAGCAGTAACAGGGATCAGCCCCAGCATTTT.

There are a few counts of this clonotype. J is TRBJ2-1 and V is TRBV6-1, with 9 bases that match TRBD1. Trimming removed 9 bases from V and 4 bases from J; junction bases left unmatched: 4. In germline, CDR1 is MNHNS, CDR2 SASEGT. The CDR3 contains 13 residues. CDR3 sequence reads: CARDRGEYNEQFF. The CDR3, as DNA: TGTGCCAGGGACAGGGGAGAGTACAATGAGCAGTTCTTC.